This record looks at one T cell receptor (beta chain) sequence and its context. Its specificity is unknown. TCR beta libraries were prepared from cDNA with unique molecular identifiers. cDNA molecules numbering about 480,000 came from approximately 1 to 10 million T cells. TCRdb re-analysed the PCR reads in MiXCR, keeping a single row per CDR3 protein. Of hundreds of thousands of distinct CDR3 sequences in the sample, approximately 53% were seen once. These data come from a study of post-analysis software for immune sequencing data. Study overall: Several disease courses (relapsing-remitting, secondary progressive and progressive-relapsing) of multiple sclerosis were included. Study-wide results and limits: Controls showed lower frequencies than patients for a few TRBV segments, and TRBV5-6, TRBV5-1 and TRBV20-1 were among these.

Germline V gene data show CDR1 as MNHEY and CDR2 as SVGAGI. V lost 4 bases and J 5 bases, leaving 11 bases between the germline ends. The CDR3 spans 13 residues. The clonotype comes from a girl aged 5 to 17 with multiple sclerosis. The chain couples TRBV6-5 to TRBJ2-5; D is possibly TRBD2 (6 bases). The sample taken for sequencing was blood. This CDR3 reads CASSSTRWETQYF. CDR3 DNA: TGTGCCAGCAGTTCGACTAGGTGGGAGACCCAGTACTTC.